This T cell receptor beta chain was identified in a study of regulatory T cells in long-lasting Graves disease (dated by TCRdb to 2020 to 2023). Notes on the research overall: Persistent Graves' disease meant more than 5 years of antithyroid drug treatment with TSH receptor autoantibodies that stayed positive. A total of approximately 35 samples underwent TCR sequencing: around 13 from persistent and around 20 from newly diagnosed Graves' disease patients. In the clinical cohort, patients with persistent Graves' disease had used antithyroid drugs for an average of roughly ten years. Persistent Graves' disease patients were compared with newly diagnosed Graves' disease patients by peripheral blood TCR sequencing and RNA sequencing. The study was conducted in China and was registered as a clinical trial. General study outcomes and caveats: Sequencing and analysis were limited to the TCR beta chain. Preferential use of TRBV28, TRBJ1-2 and TRBJ2-5 was observed in persistent disease, whereas TRBV20-1 and TRBJ2-1 were favored in newly diagnosed disease. Peripheral blood alone was examined, since thyroid tissue, which constituted the primary lesion, could not be accessed. A larger number of public clonotypes was shared among persistent patients (about 2,700) than among newly diagnosed patients (approximately 1,000). Persistent Graves' disease patients showed lower TCR Shannon entropy and fewer highly expanded clones than newly diagnosed patients, suggesting clonal expansion. The small sample size was acknowledged by the authors as a limitation that may reduce accuracy.

This clonotype was seen many times. Its antigen remains undetermined. It has no much larger one-base neighbor in the sample; base qualities were not kept. The meaning of the sample's time point label: persistent/refractory GD, antithyroid drugs over 5 years with positive TRAb. RNA was extracted from PBMCs in TRIzol for both TCR sequencing and RNA sequencing. Graves' disease was diagnosed according to American Thyroid Association guidelines. Recruitment of patients was carried out at an endocrinology department in Xi'an, China. From each patient, 8 to 10 milliliters of peripheral blood was collected into an EDTA anticoagulant tube. Ficoll Paque Plus density gradient separation was used to isolate PBMCs, and no further T cell sorting was done. An Agilent 2100 Bioanalyzer and agarose gel were used to assess RNA quality, and a NanoDrop 2000 was used to measure RNA concentration. The library was built by means of multiplex PCR. Sequencing took place on an Illumina HiSeq 4000. CDR3 regions were amplified by Arm-PCR with iRepertoire HTBI primers to construct TCR beta libraries. Gel purification was performed on PCR products prior to sequencing. The original pipeline was this. Across samples, around 58 TRBV and 12 to 15 TRBJ segments were identified and used for gene usage analysis of CDR3 amino acid clonotypes. Filtered high-quality paired reads were merged into contigs using COPE and FqMerger. Contigs were aligned with BLAST to IMGT TRBV, TRBD and TRBJ reference genes, and CDR3 was defined per IMGT. Any clonotype with a frequency above 0.1% was classified as a highly expanded clone. Shannon entropy served as the measure of repertoire diversity, while the Gini coefficient captured V-J evenness. Clonotypes shared by more than one individual were considered public. Using fastp at Q25 and MiXCR, TCRdb reprocessed the public reads and kept productive beta chains. Each entry merges the rows of one CDR3 protein and shows their most common DNA and genes. The V and J calls here are based on TCRdb, not the publication. In all, the sample holds 350,000 to 450,000 distinct CDR3 sequences, and roughly 21% of those were seen once. Of the sample, over 11% falls within the top ten clones.

Trimming removed 5 bases from V and 6 bases from J, leaving 13 bases between the germline ends. From the germline V gene, CDR1 is MDHEN and CDR2 is SYDVKM. The CDR3 measures 13 amino acids from cysteine to phenylalanine. The kept DNA is CDR3 alone, 39 bases in frame from the first base. This chain is built from TRBV28 and TRBJ1-2; no D gene is confidently identified. Source: peripheral blood mononuclear cells (PBMCs), taken when the disease was refractory, from a patient treated with antithyroid drugs. The source is a female donor with Graves disease. The DNA sequence is TGTGCCAGCAGTGCCGGGAATTCTAATGGCTACACCTTC. This codes for CASSAGNSNGYTF.